A single sample is the source of the 28 T cell receptor beta chains below, sequenced in a study of T cell responses to AZD1222 COVID-19 vaccine. The repertoire was sequenced with immunoSEQ multiplex PCR; TCRdb's copy has only in-frame clones and lacks some. The sample consists of tens of thousands of clones, 70% to 90% of them appearing once. This specimen consisted of peripheral blood, obtained on day 0 of AZD1222 vaccination. The receptor source for this set is an adult in good health.

The chain joins TRBV27 to TRBJ2-3, with 8 bases fitting TRBD1. Germline V CDR1 and CDR2: MNHEY, SMNVEV (reference sequence). V trimming: 6 bases; J trimming: 2 bases; junction bases outside the gene matches: 13. This CDR3 is built from 17 residues. In nucleotides, the CDR3 is TGTGCCAGCAGCTTGATCGGACAGGGTACACACACAGATACGCAGTATTTT. It encodes CASSLIGQGTHTDTQYF.

This chain links TRBV7-3 with TRBJ2-2; weak D call: TRBD1 (5 bases). Per germline, CDR1 SGHTA and CDR2 FQGTGA. V shed 5 bases and J shed 4 bases, with 17 bases lying between them. The CDR3 loop spans 16 amino acids. The CDR3 DNA sequence: TGTGCCAGCAGCCGGACACCCTTTGACCTCACCGGGGAGCTGTTTTTT. Its protein product is CASSRTPFDLTGELFF.

J is TRBJ2-7 and V is TRBV11-2; D is perhaps TRBD1 or TRBD2 (5 bases each). CDR1 SGHAT and CDR2 FQNNGV come from the germline V gene. Trimming removed 0 bases from V and 3 bases from J, with 12 bases in between. This CDR3 spans 15 amino acids. The CDR3 region has the DNA TGTGCCAGCAGCTTAGAGCCAGGGACGGGCTACGAGCAGTACTTC. Translation gives CASSLEPGTGYEQYF.

V is TRBV12-3 or TRBV12-4 and J is TRBJ1-5, with a possible D match to TRBD1 (5 bases). The V end lost 4 bases, the J end lost 4 bases, and 8 bases lay between the germline ends. This CDR3 contains 13 residues. This chain's CDR3 is CASSWTQNQPQHF. CDR3 sequence (DNA): TGTGCCAGCAGTTGGACACAAAATCAGCCCCAGCATTTT.

The rearrangement uses TRBV6-5 and TRBJ1-2; possibly TRBD1 for D (5 bases). The V gene lost 4 bases and the J gene lost 3 bases, with 15 bases spanning the gap. CDR1 is MNHEY, CDR2 SVGAGI, per germline. The CDR3 is 15 residues long. The CDR3 sequence is CASSSPQQDDYGYTF. CDR3 DNA: TGTGCCAGCAGTTCCCCTCAACAGGATGACTATGGCTACACCTTC.

The chain carries TRBV25-1 and TRBJ1-1; no reliable D call. Between the trimmed V and J ends, which lost 6 bases and 0 bases, there was a span of 11 bases. The CDR3 contains 14 residues. The germline CDR1 and CDR2 sequences are MGHDK and SYGVNS. Here the CDR3 DNA reads TGTGCCAGCAGGGAGCCGAGTTTGAACACTGAAGCTTTCTTT. Protein sequence: CASREPSLNTEAFF.

The chain combines TRBV27 with TRBJ1-4; 8 bases line up with TRBD1. V dropped 4 bases and J dropped 7; count of bases not matched to a gene: 8. Germline V gives CDR1 MNHEY, CDR2 SMNVEV (reference sequence). The CDR3 has 15 residues. The chain's CDR3 is CASSSLAGGIEKLFF. The CDR3 nucleotides read TGTGCCAGCAGTTCGCTGGCAGGGGGCATTGAAAAACTGTTTTTT. Full variable domain (rest looked up from reference TRBV27 and TRBJ1-4): EAQVTQNPRYLITVTGKKLTVTCSQNMNHEYMSWYRQDPGLGLRQIYYSMNVEVTDKGDVPEGYKVSRKEKRNFPLILESPSPNQTSLYFCASSSLAGGIEKLFFGSGTQLSVL.

The V and J genes are TRBV7-8 and TRBJ2-5; no firm D call. Germline assignment: CDR1 SGHVS and CDR2 FQNEAQ. Trimming removed 6 bases at V and 0 bases at J, with 11 bases between. CDR3 length: 14 residues. The CDR3 nucleotides are TGTGCCAGCAGGTGGACCCCCGACCAAGAGACCCAGTACTTC. Amino acids: CASRWTPDQETQYF.

In its sample, this clone was seen a few times. This chain joins TRBV7-3 and TRBJ1-1; 7 positions match TRBD1. CDR1 and CDR2 (germline): SGHTA, FQGTGA. J lost 4 bases, V lost 5 bases, and 16 bases had no gene match. CDR3 length equals 17 residues. CDR3 sequence reads: CASSPAIEQGRATEAFF. In DNA, the CDR3 is TGTGCCAGCAGCCCAGCTATTGAACAGGGGAGGGCCACTGAAGCTTTCTTT. Variable domain in full (rest from reference TRBV7-3 and TRBJ1-1): GAGVSQTPSNKVTEKGKYVELRCDPISGHTALYWYRQSLGQGPEFLIYFQGTGAADDSGLPNDRFFAVRPEGSVSTLKIQRTERGDSAVYLCASSPAIEQGRATEAFFGQGTRLTVV.

The chain couples TRBV7-9 to TRBJ1-4; D ambiguous. Per the germline V gene, CDR1 is SEHNR and CDR2 is FQNEAQ (reference sequence). V lost 3 bases to trimming and J lost 7 bases, with 12 bases between them. The CDR3 extends over 14 amino acids. CDR3 sequence reads: CASSFVLSPEKLFF. CDR3 coding DNA: TGTGCCAGCAGCTTCGTTCTCAGCCCTGAAAAACTGTTTTTT.

The V gene is TRBV7-2, the J gene TRBJ1-1, with D unclear. The CDR3 loop spans 14 amino acids. Trimming shortened V by 4 bases and J by 0 bases, and 9 bases separated the two germline ends. The germline V gene encodes CDR1 SGHTA and CDR2 FQGNSA. The CDR3 is CASSSFRLNTEAFF. The CDR3 DNA sequence: TGTGCCAGCAGCTCCTTCCGGTTGAACACTGAAGCTTTCTTT. Supplemented by reference TRBV7-2 and TRBJ1-1, the full variable domain reads GAGVSQSPSNKVTEKGKDVELRCDPISGHTALYWYRQSLGQGLEFLIYFQGNSAPDKSGLPSDRFSAERTGGSVSTLTIQRTQQEDSAVYLCASSSFRLNTEAFFGQGTRLTVV.

The V call is TRBV2, the J call TRBJ1-6; 10 bases fit TRBD1. Per germline, CDR1 SNHLY and CDR2 FYNNEI. CDR3 length: 13 amino acids. The V gene end was trimmed by 4 bases and the J gene end by 9 bases; junction bases not matched to a gene: 0. The CDR3, as DNA: TGTGCCAGCAGTGGGACAGGGGGTTCACCCCTCCACTTT. Encoded protein: CASSGTGGSPLHF.

On this clone: The sample holds other DNA sequences that translate to the same CDR3. This rearrangement joins TRBV5-1 to TRBJ2-3; TRBD2 matches 11 bases. Germline V gives CDR1 SGHRS, CDR2 YFSETQ. This CDR3 is 15 amino acids long. V dropped 1 base and J dropped 5; count of bases not matched to a gene: 3. DNA of the CDR3: TGCGCCAGCAGCTTGCTAGCGGGGGGACAAGATACGCAGTATTTT. Translation gives CASSLLAGGQDTQYF.

The V call is TRBV6-5, the J call TRBJ1-5, with D unclear. V was trimmed by 6 bases and J by 3 bases, leaving 9 bases between them. The CDR3 runs 13 residues. Germline V gene sequence: CDR1 MNHEY, CDR2 SVGAGI. This chain's CDR3 is CASSGAANQPQHF. Here the CDR3 DNA reads TGTGCCAGCAGCGGAGCTGCCAATCAGCCCCAGCATTTT.

This chain joins TRBV12-5 and TRBJ2-2; perhaps TRBD2 as D (6 bases). Germline values: CDR1 LGHNT, CDR2 FRNRAP. The CDR3 has 14 amino acids. V lost 4 bases to trimming and J lost 5 bases, with 11 bases between them. CDR3: CASGSGARTGELFF. The DNA for the CDR3 is TGTGCTAGTGGTTCGGGAGCCCGAACCGGGGAGCTGTTTTTT.

This chain uses TRBV4-2 with TRBJ1-1; tentative D call: TRBD1 (6 bases). This CDR3 spans 14 amino acids. Deletions cut 4 bases from V and 1 base from J, with 10 bases between. The germline V gene encodes CDR1 LGHNA and CDR2 YNFKEQ. The CDR3 nucleotides are TGTGCCAGCAGCCGAGGGGGTCAGAACACTGAAGCTTTCTTT. It yields the protein CASSRGGQNTEAFF.

The chain employs TRBV30 and TRBJ2-3, with TRBD2 matching 7 bases. The CDR3 is made up of 13 amino acids. V lost 2 bases, J lost 2 bases, and 1 base stayed unmatched. From germline, CDR1 is GTSNPN and CDR2 SVGIG (reference sequence). CDR3 sequence: CAWSRGDTDTQYF. The CDR3 DNA reads TGTGCCTGGAGTCGGGGGGACACAGATACGCAGTATTTT.

V is TRBV5-4 and J is TRBJ2-7, with 9 nucleotides matching TRBD1. The CDR3 has 15 amino acids. CDR1 is SGHNT, CDR2 YYREEE, per germline (reference sequence). V was pared by 0 bases and J by 1 base, with 2 bases of the junction left unmatched. Here the CDR3 reads CASSLGGQGSYEQYF. As DNA, the CDR3 is TGTGCCAGCAGCTTGGGAGGACAGGGGTCCTACGAGCAGTACTTC.

Notes on this clone: Other DNA sequences within the sample encode an identical CDR3. The CDR3 region has the DNA TGTGCCAGTAGTATGGGCAGGAATTCCTACAATGAGCAGTTCTTC. Protein: CASSMGRNSYNEQFF. The chain links TRBV19 to TRBJ2-1, with D unclear. CDR1 is LNHDA, CDR2 SQIVND, per germline (reference sequence). Trimming removed 3 bases from V and 1 base from J, with 10 bases in between. The CDR3 is made up of 15 amino acids.

The chain is built from TRBV7-3 and TRBJ2-1; the match to TRBD2 covers 11 bases. The length of the CDR3 is 17 residues. Germline lookup yields CDR1 SGHTA and CDR2 FQGTGA. V shed 2 bases and J 8 bases; nucleotides not matched to a gene: 11. The DNA of the CDR3 is TGTGCCAGCAGCTTACGGGCTAGCGGGGGGCTGATGGATGAGCAGTTCTTC. This codes for CASSLRASGGLMDEQFF.

The chain has TRBV6-2 or TRBV6-3 and TRBJ2-5; D remains ambiguous. Germline values: CDR1 MNHEY, CDR2 SVGEGT. Deletions cut 5 bases from V and 0 bases from J, with 7 bases between. CDR3 size: 13 residues. CDR3 in DNA: TGTGCCAGCAGTACCCCCAACCAAGAGACCCAGTACTTC. Its protein product is CASSTPNQETQYF.

This clone was seen once. The V and J genes are TRBV2 and TRBJ2-3; D may match TRBD1 or TRBD2 (5 bases each). CDR1 and CDR2 (germline): SNHLY, FYNNEI. V dropped 4 bases and J dropped 0 bases, with 11 bases sitting between them. The CDR3 runs 15 residues. The CDR3 coding sequence is TGTGCCAGCAGTGGGGGACCCAGAAGCACAGATACGCAGTATTTT. This sequence encodes CASSGGPRSTDTQYF.

The chain employs TRBV18 and TRBJ2-1, with 10 nucleotides matching TRBD2. V gave up 3 bases and J gave up 0 bases; unmatched junction bases: 14. This CDR3 region has 20 residues. The germline V gene encodes CDR1 KGHSH and CDR2 LQKENI. The CDR3 spells CASSPNVGQAGGSSYNEQFF. As DNA, the CDR3 is TGTGCCAGCTCACCCAATGTGGGCCAAGCGGGGGGGAGCTCCTACAATGAGCAGTTCTTC.

The chain recombines TRBV11-2 with TRBJ1-2; 12 nucleotides match TRBD1. Germline CDR1 SGHAT, CDR2 FQNNGV. The CDR3 has 15 amino acids. V was pared by 7 bases and J by 8 bases, with 11 bases of the junction left unmatched. CDR3 sequence: CASTQPGDRGLGYTF. Written as DNA, the CDR3 is TGTGCCAGCACCCAGCCGGGGGACAGGGGGCTGGGCTACACCTTC.

This clone was found a few times. J is TRBJ1-5 and V is TRBV27; TRBD1 agrees at 7 bases. CDR1 and CDR2 (germline): MNHEY, SMNVEV (reference sequence). V was pared by 7 bases and J by 0 bases, with 6 bases of the junction left unmatched. The CDR3 covers 15 residues. The chain's CDR3 is CASTQGGSSNQPQHF. In nucleotides, the CDR3 is TGTGCCAGCACCCAGGGGGGGAGTAGCAATCAGCCCCAGCATTTT.

The chain couples TRBV19 to TRBJ2-7; D not certain. The CDR3 runs 14 residues. Germline CDR1 is LNHDA and CDR2 is SQIVND (reference sequence). V lost 7 bases and J 0 bases, leaving 13 bases between the germline ends. The CDR3 sequence is CASTQAFLSYEQYF. The CDR3 DNA follows: TGTGCCAGTACTCAGGCGTTCCTCTCCTACGAGCAGTACTTC.

J is TRBJ2-7 and V is TRBV20-1, with D perhaps matching TRBD1 (5 bases). CDR1 and CDR2 from the germline V gene are DFQATT and SNEGSKA (reference sequence). This CDR3 is 11 amino acids long. V was cut by 5 bases and J by 6 bases, with 11 bases left in between. The CDR3 here is CSASDISEQYF. CDR3 DNA: TGCAGTGCTTCGGACATCTCCGAGCAGTACTTC.

The rearrangement uses TRBV18 and TRBJ1-1; no clear D. The CDR3 length is 12 residues. V shed 2 bases and J shed 4 bases, with 5 bases lying between them. Per the germline V gene, CDR1 is KGHSH and CDR2 is LQKENI. The CDR3 reads CASSPSATEAFF. CDR3 sequence (DNA): TGTGCCAGCTCACCATCGGCCACTGAAGCTTTCTTT.